This T cell receptor beta chain emerged from a study of T-cell memory formation after mild COVID-19. Turning to the study itself: TCR clusters mostly belonged to single donors.

5'RACE with constant-segment primers yielded barcoded, UMI-tagged TCR alpha and TCR beta cDNA libraries. One entry per CDR3 protein results from TCRdb running MiXCR on the 5' RACE reads. The sample has about 130,000 distinct CDR3 sequences; about a sixth are singletons. Germline V gives CDR1 MNHEY, CDR2 SVGAGI. This CDR3 contains 14 residues. Unmatched junction bases numbered 8, after V lost 6 bases and J lost 5 bases. This clonotype was picked up a small number of times. The receptor was isolated from an adult woman who had mild COVID-19 (a few samples of this study predate the infection). Cell type and time point are not known. Input material: PBMCs or a T cell subset sorted from them (not recorded which). The rearrangement joins TRBV6-5 to TRBJ2-5; 8 bases line up with TRBD1. The CDR3 here is CASSSFRGLETQYF. The DNA for the CDR3 is TGTGCCAGCAGCTCCTTCAGGGGGCTCGAGACCCAGTACTTC.